This T cell receptor beta chain was profiled in a study of T cell clonality in common variable immunodeficiency. Study-level findings and limits: Common variable immunodeficiency TCR beta sequences reportedly had fewer deletions and N-nucleotide insertions.

Profiling relied on immunoSEQ multiplex PCR, and the TCRdb table lists in-frame clones only, not all of them. Observed in the sample are 15,000 to 20,000 clones, none of them singletons. This clone was seen a handful of times. The antigen remains unidentified. The read ends 3 residues before the CDR3 terminus; that terminus is restored from the germline J gene. This CDR3 contains 17 residues. V was pared by 5 bases and J by 6 bases, with 6 bases of the junction left unmatched. Germline CDR1 reads SGHTA; CDR2 reads FQGTGA. CVID meant reduced serum IgG, IgA and/or IgM plus specific antibody deficiency. Both groups were predominantly of Caucasian heritage.

The sample comprised peripheral blood mononuclear cells. The TCR sequence derives from a human donor with common variable immunodeficiency. The V call is TRBV7-3, the J call TRBJ2-2, with 16 bases lining up with TRBD2. The CDR3 sequence is CASSLGTSGGAAGELFF. CDR3 DNA (partial): TGTGCCAGCAGCCTCGGGACTAGCGGGGGGGCGGCCGGGGAG.